A selection of T cell receptor beta chains follows, all from one sample in a study of blood T cell repertoires in COVID-19. The table came from immunoSEQ multiplex PCR; TCRdb's copy has only in-frame clones and leaves some out. This table holds approximately 340,000 clones, 90% to 95% found once. Material for sequencing was PBMCs or T cells enriched from blood (not recorded which). These receptors were collected from a woman aged 35 to 49 who had been exposed to COVID-19. Both conserved end residues are part of each CDR3. D genes are given only for firm matches. Size is stated for part of the rows, as once, few or many counts, or as a class when the clone is expanded.

d_call: TRBD1
j_call: TRBJ2-7
clone_size: -
v_call: TRBV6-6
cdr3_nt: TGTGCCAGCAGTCCCCGACAGGGTAAATCCTACGAGCAGTACTTC
cdr3_aa: CASSPRQGKSYEQYF

d_call: -
j_call: TRBJ1-1
clone_size: -
v_call: TRBV21-1
cdr3_nt: TGTGCCAGCAGCAAAGTGTGGCGGCTCGTTGGAGCTTTCTTT
cdr3_aa: CASSKVWRLVGAFF

d_call: -
j_call: TRBJ2-2
clone_size: -
v_call: TRBV19
cdr3_nt: TGTGCCAGTAGTGTCACGGCGAACACCGGGGAGCTGTTTTTT
cdr3_aa: CASSVTANTGELFF

d_call: -
j_call: TRBJ1-2
clone_size: -
v_call: TRBV24-1
cdr3_nt: TGTGCCACCAGTGATCCCTCCCGAGGATATGGCTACACCTTC
cdr3_aa: CATSDPSRGYGYTF

d_call: -
j_call: TRBJ1-4
clone_size: -
v_call: TRBV29-1
cdr3_nt: TGCAGCGTTGAGGGCCAAGATGAAAAACTGTTTTTT
cdr3_aa: CSVEGQDEKLFF

d_call: -
j_call: TRBJ2-3
clone_size: once
v_call: TRBV9
cdr3_nt: TGTGCCAGCAGCCCCGGACTGGAAATTAGCACAGATACGCAGTATTTT
cdr3_aa: CASSPGLEISTDTQYF

d_call: -
j_call: TRBJ1-2
clone_size: few
v_call: TRBV6-6
cdr3_nt: TGTGCCAGCAGTTACTCCGGGAACTATGGCTACACCTTC
cdr3_aa: CASSYSGNYGYTF

d_call: TRBD2
j_call: TRBJ2-1
clone_size: -
v_call: TRBV25-1
cdr3_nt: TGTGCCAGCACCGGACTAGCGGAGAAGTACAATGAGCAGTTCTTC
cdr3_aa: CASTGLAEKYNEQFF

d_call: TRBD1
j_call: TRBJ2-1
clone_size: -
v_call: TRBV10-1
cdr3_nt: TGCGCCAGCGGGCAGGGGGCGCCCAATGAGCAGTTCTTC
cdr3_aa: CASGQGAPNEQFF

d_call: -
j_call: TRBJ1-1
clone_size: once
v_call: TRBV30
cdr3_nt: TGTGCCTGGAACTTTGGAGGGTCTCGAAGAGCTTTCTTT
cdr3_aa: CAWNFGGSRRAFF

d_call: -
j_call: TRBJ2-1
clone_size: -
v_call: TRBV15
cdr3_nt: TGTGCCACCAGCAGCCAACTAGGCAGCTCATACAATGAGCAGTTCTTC
cdr3_aa: CATSSQLGSSYNEQFF

d_call: TRBD2
j_call: TRBJ2-3
clone_size: -
v_call: TRBV7-3
cdr3_nt: TGTGCCAGCGGACTAGCGGTAACAGATACGCAGTATTTT
cdr3_aa: CASGLAVTDTQYF

d_call: -
j_call: TRBJ2-7
clone_size: -
v_call: TRBV6-1
cdr3_nt: TGTGCCAGCACGCAGGAGAGGGGAGGCTACGAGCAGTACTTC
cdr3_aa: CASTQERGGYEQYF

d_call: -
j_call: TRBJ1-2
clone_size: -
v_call: TRBV3-1/TRBV3-2
cdr3_nt: TGTGCCAGCAGCGGGGGAGGGTTCTATGGCTACACCTTC
cdr3_aa: CASSGGGFYGYTF

d_call: -
j_call: TRBJ1-1
clone_size: -
v_call: TRBV3-1/TRBV3-2
cdr3_nt: TGTGCCAGCAGCCAAGAACGATCCGGGACTGAAGCTTTCTTT
cdr3_aa: CASSQERSGTEAFF

d_call: -
j_call: TRBJ1-5
clone_size: once
v_call: TRBV24-1
cdr3_nt: TGTGCCACCAGTGACGCAGGGGTGGGTCAGCCCCAGCATTTT
cdr3_aa: CATSDAGVGQPQHF

d_call: TRBD1
j_call: TRBJ1-6
clone_size: -
v_call: TRBV30
cdr3_nt: TGTGCCTGGAGTTTAGGACAGGGCCGGAATTCACCCCTCCACTTT
cdr3_aa: CAWSLGQGRNSPLHF

d_call: -
j_call: TRBJ1-3
clone_size: -
v_call: TRBV15
cdr3_nt: TGTGCCACCAGCAGTACAGGGGGAAACACCATATATTTT
cdr3_aa: CATSSTGGNTIYF

d_call: TRBD2
j_call: TRBJ2-7
clone_size: -
v_call: TRBV27
cdr3_nt: TGTGCCAGCAGTTTTCGTGGGGAGGGCGGCTACGAGCAGTACTTC
cdr3_aa: CASSFRGEGGYEQYF

d_call: -
j_call: TRBJ1-1
clone_size: -
v_call: TRBV21-1
cdr3_nt: TGTGCCAGCAGCTCCCGGGGGGGAACTGAAGCTTTCTTT
cdr3_aa: CASSSRGGTEAFF

d_call: -
j_call: TRBJ2-2
clone_size: -
v_call: TRBV7-8
cdr3_nt: TGTGCCAGCAGCCTTGGGACAAGGAGGACCGGGGAGCTGTTTTTT
cdr3_aa: CASSLGTRRTGELFF

d_call: -
j_call: TRBJ2-1
clone_size: once
v_call: TRBV24-1
cdr3_nt: TGTGCCACCAGTGATTTGGGGCCCTTTCGGCAGTTCTTC
cdr3_aa: CATSDLGPFRQFF

d_call: -
j_call: TRBJ2-7
clone_size: -
v_call: TRBV3-1/TRBV3-2
cdr3_nt: TGTGCCAGCAGAAGCCCGACAGTCCCATCCTACGAGCAGTACTTC
cdr3_aa: CASRSPTVPSYEQYF

d_call: -
j_call: TRBJ2-5
clone_size: -
v_call: TRBV1
cdr3_nt: TGCACCAGCAGCCAAGAGCGGCTGAGGGAGACCCAGTACTTC
cdr3_aa: CTSSQERLRETQYF

d_call: -
j_call: TRBJ2-5
clone_size: -
v_call: TRBV30
cdr3_nt: TGTGCCTGGAGTGTAGGCGGGAAGACCCAGTACTTC
cdr3_aa: CAWSVGGKTQYF